This TCR beta chain was found in a study of blood T cell repertoires in COVID-19. Measured with immunoSEQ multiplex PCR; TCRdb has only the in-frame clones, and not every one. This table holds 310,000 or so clones, over 80% found once. The J segment lost 1 base and the V segment lost 4 bases, leaving 2 bases of the junction unmatched. The germline V gene encodes CDR1 LGHNA and CDR2 YNFKEQ. This CDR3 spans 15 amino acids. This clone was seen only once. The rearrangement joins TRBV4-2 to TRBJ2-3; 10 nucleotides align to TRBD1. The receptor's source is a man aged 30 to 45 with COVID-19, enrolled during active disease. Sequenced material: peripheral blood. Here the CDR3 DNA reads TGTGCCAGCAGCCCCGGGACAGGGGGCACAGATACGCAGTATTTT. It translates to CASSPGTGGTDTQYF.